This T cell receptor (beta chain) was captured by sequencing in a study of cytomegalovirus exposure and HLA in healthy donors. Overall study context: It was reported in a later analysis that the same platform had been used for the 120 validation repertoires as for the 666 first-cohort repertoires.

The germline V gene encodes CDR1 SGHNT and CDR2 YYREEE (reference sequence). CDR3 length: 15 residues. Trimming removed 3 bases from V and 6 bases from J, with 16 bases in between. Repertoires were generated with immunoSEQ multiplex PCR, while TCRdb's copy carries only in-frame clones and drops some. The sample records over 250,000 clones, approximately 83% being singletons. This clonotype originated in a young woman in good health and CMV-seronegative. The sample comprised PBMCs. V gene TRBV5-4 combines with J gene TRBJ2-1; D possibly corresponds to TRBD2 (7 bases). This chain's CDR3 is CASSSLGGGSNEQFF. CDR3 in DNA: TGTGCCAGCAGCTCTTTAGGGGGGGGAAGCAATGAGCAGTTCTTC.